This T cell receptor (beta chain) was found in a study of control samples from healthy donors and cancer patients. The V end lost 1 base, the J end lost 1 base, and 8 bases lay between the germline ends. The germline CDR1 and CDR2 sequences are SGHTA and FQGNSA. The CDR3 is 15 amino acids. This clone was recorded only once. Sequencing used immunoSEQ multiplex PCR; TCRdb keeps in-frame clones, though not all of them. The profile shows 85,000 to 100,000 clones, 85% to 95% of them singletons. The chain carries TRBV7-2 and TRBJ1-5; D unresolved. This sequence originates from a man aged 18 to 29 in good health. Sequencing was carried out using blood. The CDR3 region has the DNA TGTGCCAGCAGCTTAGTGGGCCCAAGCAATCAGCCCCAGCATTTT. Amino acid sequence: CASSLVGPSNQPQHF. The complete variable domain, with remaining parts taken from reference TRBV7-2 and TRBJ1-5, reads GAGVSQSPSNKVTEKGKDVELRCDPISGHTALYWYRQSLGQGLEFLIYFQGNSAPDKSGLPSDRFSAERTGGSVSTLTIQRTQQEDSAVYLCASSLVGPSNQPQHFGDGTRLSIL.